The 22 T cell receptor beta chains below all came from one sample that was sequenced in a study of a mutant IDH1 vaccine in newly diagnosed glioma. These TCRs are of unknown antigen specificity. Produced via immunoSEQ multiplex PCR; TCRdb's table is partial and in-frame only. Of roughly 52,000 clones listed, 75% to 85% were seen once; the top ten hold around 6.2%. This sample's time point: week 23, last vaccination. A 20-mer mutant IDH1 peptide at 300 ug was injected subcutaneously with topical imiquimod. The material sequenced was PBMCs, taken from a glioma patient whose treatment included an IDH1 peptide vaccine. The source of these receptors is a man in his forties or fifties with glioma.

This chain connects TRBV13 to TRBJ1-2; D ambiguous. This CDR3 has 14 amino acids. V was shortened by 2 bases and J by 8 bases, with 15 bases between the two germline ends. Germline CDR1 reads PRHDT; CDR2 reads FYEKMQ (reference sequence). CDR3 nucleotide sequence: TGTGCCAGCAGCTTACGCGAGTCCGTTGTCGGCTACACCTTC. Translating gives CASSLRESVVGYTF.

This clone was picked up one time. This rearrangement joins TRBV5-6 to TRBJ2-5; 8 nucleotides line up with TRBD1. CDR3 length equals 17 residues. With V trimmed by 2 bases and J by 0 bases, 9 bases remained unmatched. Per germline, CDR1 SGHDT and CDR2 YYEEEE. The CDR3 DNA sequence: TGTGCCAGCAGCTTCGACGGACAGGGTGGTTACCAAGAGACCCAGTACTTC. It is translated as CASSFDGQGGYQETQYF.

This chain links TRBV2 with TRBJ1-5; D remains unclear. Trimming pared 6 bases from V and 6 bases from J, leaving 15 bases between. The CDR3 has 14 amino acids. From germline, CDR1 is SNHLY and CDR2 FYNNEI. CDR3 amino acids: CASRAGAPLQPQHF. As DNA, the CDR3 is TGTGCCAGCAGAGCGGGAGCTCCGCTTCAGCCCCAGCATTTT.

The genes are TRBV7-9 and TRBJ2-2; 8 bases line up with TRBD2. Germline loops: CDR1 SEHNR, CDR2 FQNEAQ (reference sequence). J was trimmed by 6 bases and V by 4 bases; bases with no gene match: 7. The CDR3 sequence is 15 residues long. CDR3: CASSSRTSSAGELFF. For the CDR3, the DNA is TGTGCCAGCAGCTCCCGGACTAGCTCGGCCGGGGAGCTGTTTTTT.

This rearrangement joins TRBV5-1 to TRBJ2-7, with 8 bases fitting TRBD1. Per germline, CDR1 SGHRS and CDR2 YFSETQ. The CDR3 runs to 15 residues. V was pared by 2 bases and J by 5 bases, with 9 bases of the junction left unmatched. For the CDR3, the DNA is TGCGCCAGCAGCTTCCTCCAGGGGGCCCCCAACGAGCAGTACTTC. Translation: CASSFLQGAPNEQYF.

With respect to this clone: A far larger clone lies a single base away; this is likely a read error. The chain combines TRBV13 with TRBJ1-6; D gene unclear. CDR1 is PRHDT and CDR2 is FYEKMQ in the germline V gene (reference sequence). Trimming took 5 bases from V and 0 from J, leaving 35 bases between them. The CDR3 length is 24 residues. The CDR3 protein is CASSPSEWLSKPLQLCSYNSPLHF. The CDR3 bases are TGTGCCAGCAGCCCTAGCGAATGGCTATCTAAGCCTCTGCAGCTGTGCTCCTATAATTCACCCCTCCACTTT.

V gene TRBV7-9 combines with J gene TRBJ2-1, with D possibly matching TRBD2 (6 bases). Trimming shortened V by 5 bases and J by 1 base, and 15 bases separated the two germline ends. CDR3 length: 16 residues. Germline loops: CDR1 SEHNR, CDR2 FQNEAQ (reference sequence). CDR3 DNA: TGTGCCAGCAGCAACCTGACCGGGACTTCCTACAATGAGCAGTTCTTC. Translation: CASSNLTGTSYNEQFF.

The chain uses TRBV29-1 and TRBJ1-2; D is possibly TRBD1 (6 bases). The germline V gene encodes CDR1 SQVTM and CDR2 ANQGSEA. Trimming shortened V by 3 bases and J by 4 bases, and 24 bases separated the two germline ends. The CDR3 is made up of 17 amino acids. The CDR3 spells CSVDRRTIGGPGYGYTF. CDR3 in DNA: TGCAGCGTTGACAGGCGTACGATAGGGGGGCCGGGCTATGGCTACACCTTC.

This chain links TRBV30 with TRBJ1-1; a possible D gene is TRBD1 (5 bases). V dropped 0 bases and J dropped 10 bases, with 15 bases sitting between them. Germline values: CDR1 GTSNPN, CDR2 SVGIG (reference sequence). The CDR3 runs to 13 residues. For the CDR3, the DNA is TGTGCCTGGAGTGTACGCGGAGGGGTGGCAGCTTTCTTT. Protein: CAWSVRGGVAAFF.

V usage is TRBV5-1 and J usage is TRBJ2-6, with D perhaps matching TRBD1 (6 bases). Trimming took off 4 bases at V and 0 bases at J, with 14 bases between the two ends. Germline CDR1 reads SGHRS; CDR2 reads YFSETQ. The CDR3 spans 17 residues. The CDR3 region is CASSARTASSGANVLTF. As DNA, the CDR3 is TGCGCCAGCAGCGCGCGGACAGCCAGCTCTGGGGCCAACGTCCTGACTTTC.

The V and J genes are TRBV4-1 and TRBJ2-2, with 7 bases that match TRBD2. Per germline, CDR1 MGHRA and CDR2 YSYEKL. The ends lost 1 base at V and 7 bases at J; junction bases unmatched: 6. This CDR3 region has 15 residues. The CDR3 DNA reads TGCGCCAGCAGCCAAGTGAGGGAGGGTAACGGGGAGCTGTTTTTT. This gives the protein CASSQVREGNGELFF.

The chain is built from TRBV11-2 and TRBJ1-1; no firm D call. V was clipped by 1 base and J by 4 bases, with 10 bases between them. Germline V lookup: CDR1 SGHAT, CDR2 FQNNGV. The CDR3 extends over 14 amino acids. The CDR3 here is CASSLGRVGTEAFF. The CDR3, as DNA: TGTGCCAGCAGCTTAGGCCGAGTTGGCACTGAAGCTTTCTTT.

The chain joins TRBV5-1 to TRBJ1-2; 7 nucleotides line up with TRBD1. The CDR3 length is 13 residues. Trimming removed 3 bases from V and 3 bases from J; junction bases left unmatched: 2. CDR1 is SGHRS and CDR2 is YFSETQ in the germline V gene. For the CDR3, the DNA is TGCGCCAGCAGCTCAGGACAGGACTATGGCTACACCTTC. As protein: CASSSGQDYGYTF.

This chain links TRBV4-1 with TRBJ2-3; 7 positions agree with TRBD1. After removal of 6 bases from V and 2 bases from J, the junction contained 2 bases not matched to a gene. Germline loops: CDR1 MGHRA, CDR2 YSYEKL. This CDR3 has 13 amino acids. CDR3 sequence: CASSGTVTDTQYF. DNA for the CDR3: TGCGCCAGCAGTGGGACAGTCACAGATACGCAGTATTTT.

This sequence joins TRBV19 and TRBJ1-6; D remains unclear. This CDR3 contains 15 residues. Germline V gene data show CDR1 as LNHDA and CDR2 as SQIVND (reference sequence). Trimming stripped 9 bases from V and 7 bases from J, with 19 bases between. DNA of the CDR3: TGTGCCAGCTCACGCACCGGGGTGGGGAATTCACCCCTCCACTTT. Translating gives CASSRTGVGNSPLHF.

The chain employs TRBV29-1 and TRBJ2-5, with 8 positions matching TRBD2. The junction had 4 bases not matched to a gene; V was cut back by 4 bases and J by 3 bases. Germline CDR1 and CDR2: SQVTM and ANQGSEA. CDR3 length: 13 amino acids. For the CDR3, the DNA is TGCAGCGTTGGTAGCGGGGTGGAAGAGACCCAGTACTTC. This encodes CSVGSGVEETQYF.

This clone was picked up a small number of times. CDR3 protein: CASSFPDGNTEAFF. The CDR3 DNA is TGTGCCAGCAGCTTCCCGGACGGGAACACTGAAGCTTTCTTT. The chain couples TRBV7-9 to TRBJ1-1; D not resolved. The CDR3 consists of 14 residues. From germline, CDR1 is SEHNR and CDR2 FQNEAQ (reference sequence). Trimming removed 3 bases at V and 1 base at J, with 9 bases between.

This clone appeared once. This chain links TRBV6-1 with TRBJ1-5; TRBD1 is a possible D gene (5 bases). Germline CDR1 and CDR2: MNHNS and SASEGT. V lost 6 bases and J lost 4, with 13 bases in between. CDR3 size: 14 residues. The CDR3 DNA reads as TGTGCCAGCAGCTCTGGACACCTAAATCAGCCCCAGCATTTT. Its protein is CASSSGHLNQPQHF.

This clone was recorded once. The genes are TRBV7-2 and TRBJ1-3, with D unresolved. Trimming took off 5 bases at V and 0 bases at J, with 14 bases between the two ends. Germline lookup yields CDR1 SGHTA and CDR2 FQGNSA. The CDR3 extends over 16 amino acids. CDR3 sequence reads: CASSPAVRSSGNTIYF. The CDR3 nucleotides read TGTGCCAGCAGCCCGGCAGTACGGAGCTCTGGAAACACCATATATTTT.

The chain has TRBV10-3 and TRBJ2-7, with D possibly being TRBD1 (5 bases). V was trimmed by 10 bases and J by 3 bases, leaving 16 bases between them. The CDR3 sequence is 13 residues long. The germline gives CDR1 ENHRY, CDR2 SYGVKD. The CDR3 DNA sequence: TGTGCCACCTCGAGAGCAGGGAACTACGAGCAGTACTTC. Protein product: CATSRAGNYEQYF.

The chain links TRBV6-6 to TRBJ1-2, with a weak D call TRBD1 (5 bases). V gave up 4 bases and J gave up 0 bases, with 9 bases separating them. Looked up from germline, CDR1 is MNHNY and CDR2 is SVGAGI (reference sequence). The length of the CDR3 is 14 residues. Written as DNA, the CDR3 is TGTGCCAGCAGTTGGGACCGAACTAACTATGGCTACACCTTC. Amino acids: CASSWDRTNYGYTF.

The rearrangement links TRBV2 to TRBJ2-7; no reliable D call. Germline CDR1 is SNHLY and CDR2 is FYNNEI. The CDR3 extends over 14 amino acids. The V end lost 7 bases, the J end lost 0 bases, and 13 bases lay between the germline ends. The CDR3 protein is CASMSTSVSYEQYF. CDR3 nucleotide sequence: TGTGCCAGCATGTCTACATCCGTCTCCTACGAGCAGTACTTC. The full variable domain, rest sourced from reference TRBV2 and TRBJ2-7, is EPEVTQTPSHQVTQMGQEVILRCVPISNHLYFYWYRQILGQKVEFLVSFYNNEISEKSEIFDDQFSVERPDGSNFTLKIRSTKLEDSAMYFCASMSTSVSYEQYFGPGTRLTVT.